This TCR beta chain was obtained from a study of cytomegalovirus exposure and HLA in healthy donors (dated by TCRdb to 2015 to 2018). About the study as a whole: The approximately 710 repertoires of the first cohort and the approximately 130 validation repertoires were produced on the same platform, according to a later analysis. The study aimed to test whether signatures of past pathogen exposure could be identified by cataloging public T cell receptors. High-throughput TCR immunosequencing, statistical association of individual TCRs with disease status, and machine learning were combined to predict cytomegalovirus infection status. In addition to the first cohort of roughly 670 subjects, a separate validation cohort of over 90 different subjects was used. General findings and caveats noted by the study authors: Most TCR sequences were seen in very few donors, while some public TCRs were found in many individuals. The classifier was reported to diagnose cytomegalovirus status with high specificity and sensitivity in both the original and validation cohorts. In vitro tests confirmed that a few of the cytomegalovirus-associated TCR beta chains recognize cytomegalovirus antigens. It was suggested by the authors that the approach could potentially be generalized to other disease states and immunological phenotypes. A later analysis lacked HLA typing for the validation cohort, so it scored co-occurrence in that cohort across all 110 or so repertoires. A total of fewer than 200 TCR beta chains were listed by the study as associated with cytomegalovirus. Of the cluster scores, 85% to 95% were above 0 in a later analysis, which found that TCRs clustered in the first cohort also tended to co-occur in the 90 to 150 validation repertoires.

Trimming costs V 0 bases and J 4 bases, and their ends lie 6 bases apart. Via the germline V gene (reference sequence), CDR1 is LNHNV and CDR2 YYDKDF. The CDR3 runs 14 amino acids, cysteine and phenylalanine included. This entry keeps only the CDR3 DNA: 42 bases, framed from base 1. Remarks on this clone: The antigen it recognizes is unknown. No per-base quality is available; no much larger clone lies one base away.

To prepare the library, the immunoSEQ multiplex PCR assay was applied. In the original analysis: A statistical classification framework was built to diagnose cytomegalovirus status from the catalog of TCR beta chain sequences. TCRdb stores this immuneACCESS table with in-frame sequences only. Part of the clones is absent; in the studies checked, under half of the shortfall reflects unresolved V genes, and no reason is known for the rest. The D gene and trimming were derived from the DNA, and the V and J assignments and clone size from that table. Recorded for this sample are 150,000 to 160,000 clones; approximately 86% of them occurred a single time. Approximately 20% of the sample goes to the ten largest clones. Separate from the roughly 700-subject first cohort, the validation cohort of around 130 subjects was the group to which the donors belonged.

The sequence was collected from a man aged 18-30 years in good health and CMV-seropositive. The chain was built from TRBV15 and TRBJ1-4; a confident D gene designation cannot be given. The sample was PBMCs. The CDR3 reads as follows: CATSREGSNEKLFF. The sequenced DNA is TGTGCCACCAGCAGAGAGGGGAGTAATGAAAAACTGTTTTTT.